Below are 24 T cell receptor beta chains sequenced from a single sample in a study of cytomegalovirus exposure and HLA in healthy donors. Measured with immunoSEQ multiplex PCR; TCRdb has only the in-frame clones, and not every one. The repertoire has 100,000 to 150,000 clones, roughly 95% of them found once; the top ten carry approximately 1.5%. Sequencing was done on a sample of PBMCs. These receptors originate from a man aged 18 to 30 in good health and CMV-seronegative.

In DNA, the CDR3 is TGTGCCAGCAGCCATCCTCGGCGGACTAGCGGGAGGGCCGGGGGCACAGATACGCAGTATTTT. The encoded protein is CASSHPRRTSGRAGGTDTQYF. The V and J genes are TRBV14 and TRBJ2-3; 15 bases map to TRBD2. V lost 3 bases and J lost 1; bases outside the gene matches: 14. CDR3 length equals 21 residues. CDR1 and CDR2 from the germline V gene are SGHDN and FVKESK.

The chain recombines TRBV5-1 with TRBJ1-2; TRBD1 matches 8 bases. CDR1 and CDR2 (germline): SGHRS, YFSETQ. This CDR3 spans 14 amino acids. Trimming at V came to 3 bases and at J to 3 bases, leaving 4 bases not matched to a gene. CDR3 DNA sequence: TGCGCCAGCAGCTCTAAACAGGGGGACTATGGCTACACCTTC. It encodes CASSSKQGDYGYTF.

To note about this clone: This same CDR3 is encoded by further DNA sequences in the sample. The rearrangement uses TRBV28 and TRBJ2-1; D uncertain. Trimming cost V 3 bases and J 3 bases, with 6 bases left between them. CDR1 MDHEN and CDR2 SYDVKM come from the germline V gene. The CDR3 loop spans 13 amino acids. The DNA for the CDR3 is TGTGCCAGCAGTTTGACTGGCTACAATGAGCAGTTCTTC. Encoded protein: CASSLTGYNEQFF.

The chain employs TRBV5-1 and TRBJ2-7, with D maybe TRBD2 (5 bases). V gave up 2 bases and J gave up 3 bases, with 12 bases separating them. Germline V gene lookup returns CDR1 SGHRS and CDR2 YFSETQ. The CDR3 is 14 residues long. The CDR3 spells CASSFRGANYEQYF. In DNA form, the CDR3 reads TGCGCCAGCAGCTTCCGGGGTGCTAACTACGAGCAGTACTTC.

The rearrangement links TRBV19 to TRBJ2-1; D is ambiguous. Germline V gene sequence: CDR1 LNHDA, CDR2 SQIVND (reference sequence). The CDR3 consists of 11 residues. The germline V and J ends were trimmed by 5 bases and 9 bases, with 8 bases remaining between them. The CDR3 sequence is CASSFASEQFF. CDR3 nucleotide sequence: TGTGCCAGTAGTTTTGCGTCTGAGCAGTTCTTC.

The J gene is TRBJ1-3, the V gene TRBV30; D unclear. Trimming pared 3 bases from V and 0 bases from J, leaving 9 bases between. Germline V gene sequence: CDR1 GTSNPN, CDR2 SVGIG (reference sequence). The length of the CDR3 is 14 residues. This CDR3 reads CAWSGVRSGNTIYF. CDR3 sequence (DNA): TGTGCCTGGAGCGGAGTTCGCTCTGGAAACACCATATATTTT.

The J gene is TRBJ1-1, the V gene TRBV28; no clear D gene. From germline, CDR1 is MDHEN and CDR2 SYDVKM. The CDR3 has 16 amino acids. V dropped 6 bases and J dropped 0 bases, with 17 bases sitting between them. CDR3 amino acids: CASSLGRGALNTEAFF. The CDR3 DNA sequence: TGTGCCAGCAGCCTCGGGCGGGGAGCGTTGAACACTGAAGCTTTCTTT.

The CDR3: CAWSASLTVLQETQYF. CDR3 coding DNA: TGTGCCTGGAGTGCCAGCCTGACAGTGCTACAAGAGACCCAGTACTTC. J is TRBJ2-5 and V is TRBV30, with D tentatively TRBD1 (5 bases). Germline CDR1 reads GTSNPN; CDR2 reads SVGIG (reference sequence). Deletions cut 1 base from V and 2 bases from J, with 17 bases between. The CDR3 is 16 residues long.

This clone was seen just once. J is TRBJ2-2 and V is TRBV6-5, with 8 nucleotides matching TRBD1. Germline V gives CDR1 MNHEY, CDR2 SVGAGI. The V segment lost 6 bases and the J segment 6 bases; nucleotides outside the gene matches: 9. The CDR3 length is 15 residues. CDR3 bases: TGTGCCAGCAGAGCTCGGACAGGGCACGCCGGGGAGCTGTTTTTT. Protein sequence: CASRARTGHAGELFF.

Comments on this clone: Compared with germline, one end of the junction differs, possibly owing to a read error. CDR3 sequence (DNA): TGTGCCAGCAGCCCAAGGGTTGGCGGCGGGAAGCTGTTTTTT. This translates into CASSPRVGGGKLFF. This chain connects TRBV7-2 to TRBJ2-2; D may be TRBD2 (6 bases). This CDR3 region has 14 residues. Germline V gives CDR1 SGHTA, CDR2 FQGNSA.

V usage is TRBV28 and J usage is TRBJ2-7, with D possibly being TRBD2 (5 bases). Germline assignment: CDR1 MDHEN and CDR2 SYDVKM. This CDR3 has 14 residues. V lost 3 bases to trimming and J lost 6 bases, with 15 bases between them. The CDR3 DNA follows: TGTGCCAGCAGTTTTCCGCGGGCCCCTCGCGAGCAGTACTTC. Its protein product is CASSFPRAPREQYF.

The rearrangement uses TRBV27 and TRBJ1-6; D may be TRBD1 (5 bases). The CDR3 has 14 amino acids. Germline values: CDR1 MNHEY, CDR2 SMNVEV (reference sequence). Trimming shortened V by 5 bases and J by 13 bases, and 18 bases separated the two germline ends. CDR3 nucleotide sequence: TGTGCCAGCAGTACGCTGAGGGGAGGTGGGCCCCTCCACTTT. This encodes CASSTLRGGGPLHF.

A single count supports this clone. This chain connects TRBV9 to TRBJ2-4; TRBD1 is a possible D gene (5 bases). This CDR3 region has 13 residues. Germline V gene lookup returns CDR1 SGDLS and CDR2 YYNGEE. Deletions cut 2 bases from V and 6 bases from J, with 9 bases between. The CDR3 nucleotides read TGTGCCAGCAGCGTGGGGCAGGGAAACATTCAGTACTTC. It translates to CASSVGQGNIQYF.

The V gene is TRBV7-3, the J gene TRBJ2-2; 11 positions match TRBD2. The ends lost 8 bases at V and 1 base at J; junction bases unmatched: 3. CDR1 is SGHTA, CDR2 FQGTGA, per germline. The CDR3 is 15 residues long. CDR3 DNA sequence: TGTGCCAGCGGTACTAGCGGGAGGAACACCGGGGAGCTGTTTTTT. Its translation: CASGTSGRNTGELFF. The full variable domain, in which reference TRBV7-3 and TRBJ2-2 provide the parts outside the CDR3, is GAGVSQTPSNKVTEKGKYVELRCDPISGHTALYWYRQSLGQGPEFLIYFQGTGAADDSGLPNDRFFAVRPEGSVSTLKIQRTERGDSAVYLCASGTSGRNTGELFFGEGSRLTVL.

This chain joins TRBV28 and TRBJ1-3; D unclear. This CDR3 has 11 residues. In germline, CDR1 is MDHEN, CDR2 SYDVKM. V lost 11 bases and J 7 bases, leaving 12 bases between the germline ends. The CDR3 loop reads CAARRGNTIYF. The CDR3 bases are TGTGCCGCCCGTCGGGGTAACACCATATATTTT.

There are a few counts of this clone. CDR3 nucleotide sequence: TGTGCCAGCAGTTACTACCCGGTAGGGAGGAATGAAAAACTGTTTTTT. It encodes CASSYYPVGRNEKLFF. J is TRBJ1-4 and V is TRBV6-5; D ambiguous. Per germline, CDR1 MNHEY and CDR2 SVGAGI. This CDR3 spans 16 amino acids. The ends were cut back, 1 base at V and 5 bases at J, with 14 bases in the middle.

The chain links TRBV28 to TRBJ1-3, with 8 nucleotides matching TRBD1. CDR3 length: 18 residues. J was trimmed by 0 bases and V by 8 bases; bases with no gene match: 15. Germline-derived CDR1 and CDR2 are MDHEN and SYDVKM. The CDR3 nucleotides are TGTGCCAGCGGGGAAAACCTCGACAGGGGCTACTCTGGAAACACCATATATTTT. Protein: CASGENLDRGYSGNTIYF. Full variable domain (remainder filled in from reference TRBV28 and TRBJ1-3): DVKVTQSSRYLVKRTGEKVFLECVQDMDHENMFWYRQDPGLGLRLIYFSYDVKMKEKGDIPEGYSVSREKKERFSLILESASTNQTSMYLCASGENLDRGYSGNTIYFGEGSWLTVV.

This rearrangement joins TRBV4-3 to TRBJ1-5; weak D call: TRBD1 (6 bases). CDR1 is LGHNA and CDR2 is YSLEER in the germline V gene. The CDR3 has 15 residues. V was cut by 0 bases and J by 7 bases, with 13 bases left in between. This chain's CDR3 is CASSQDRGGHQPQHF. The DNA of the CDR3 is TGCGCCAGCAGCCAAGATAGGGGGGGGCACCAGCCCCAGCATTTT.

The CDR3 DNA sequence: TGTGCCAGCAGCTTAGCGAGGAACACCGGGGAGCTGTTTTTT. The encoded protein is CASSLARNTGELFF. This chain uses TRBV11-2 with TRBJ2-2; no definite D call. The germline V and J ends were trimmed by 1 base and 1 base, with 4 bases remaining between them. The CDR3 consists of 14 residues. Germline V gene sequence: CDR1 SGHAT, CDR2 FQNNGV.

CDR3 DNA sequence: TGCGCCAGCAGCCAGCGGGCTGAATGGGAGACCCAGTACTTC. Translating gives CASSQRAEWETQYF. The V call is TRBV4-1, the J call TRBJ2-5; the D gene is possibly TRBD2 (5 bases). The CDR3 runs to 14 residues. V was shortened by 3 bases and J by 5 bases, with 13 bases between the two germline ends. Germline-derived CDR1 and CDR2 are MGHRA and YSYEKL.

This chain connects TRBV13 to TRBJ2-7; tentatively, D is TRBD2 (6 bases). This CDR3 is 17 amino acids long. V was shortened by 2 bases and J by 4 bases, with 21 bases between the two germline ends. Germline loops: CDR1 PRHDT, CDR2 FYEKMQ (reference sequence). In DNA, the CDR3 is TGTGCCAGCAGCTTAAGGAGGGGACGGGACGGATCTTACGAGCAGTACTTC. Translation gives CASSLRRGRDGSYEQYF.

The CDR3 DNA follows: TGTGCCAGCAGCCCCGGGACAGCCGGCACAGATACGCAGTATTTT. Encoded protein: CASSPGTAGTDTQYF. This chain joins TRBV6-5 and TRBJ2-3, with TRBD1 identical over 7 bases. Germline V gene data show CDR1 as MNHEY and CDR2 as SVGAGI. The trim removed 6 bases at V and 1 base at J, leaving 7 bases unmatched. The CDR3 loop spans 15 amino acids.

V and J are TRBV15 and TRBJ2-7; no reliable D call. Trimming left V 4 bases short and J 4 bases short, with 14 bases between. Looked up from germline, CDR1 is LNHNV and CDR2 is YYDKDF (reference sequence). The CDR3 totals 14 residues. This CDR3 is CATSTPLSLYEQYF. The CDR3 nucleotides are TGTGCCACCAGCACCCCCTTAAGCCTTTACGAGCAGTACTTC.

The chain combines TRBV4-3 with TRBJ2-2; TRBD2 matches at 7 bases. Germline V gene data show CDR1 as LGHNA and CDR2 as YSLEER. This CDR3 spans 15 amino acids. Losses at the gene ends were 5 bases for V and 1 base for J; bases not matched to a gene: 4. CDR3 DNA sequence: TGCGCCAGCAGCTTCCTAGCGGAGAACACCGGGGAGCTGTTTTTT. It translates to CASSFLAENTGELFF.